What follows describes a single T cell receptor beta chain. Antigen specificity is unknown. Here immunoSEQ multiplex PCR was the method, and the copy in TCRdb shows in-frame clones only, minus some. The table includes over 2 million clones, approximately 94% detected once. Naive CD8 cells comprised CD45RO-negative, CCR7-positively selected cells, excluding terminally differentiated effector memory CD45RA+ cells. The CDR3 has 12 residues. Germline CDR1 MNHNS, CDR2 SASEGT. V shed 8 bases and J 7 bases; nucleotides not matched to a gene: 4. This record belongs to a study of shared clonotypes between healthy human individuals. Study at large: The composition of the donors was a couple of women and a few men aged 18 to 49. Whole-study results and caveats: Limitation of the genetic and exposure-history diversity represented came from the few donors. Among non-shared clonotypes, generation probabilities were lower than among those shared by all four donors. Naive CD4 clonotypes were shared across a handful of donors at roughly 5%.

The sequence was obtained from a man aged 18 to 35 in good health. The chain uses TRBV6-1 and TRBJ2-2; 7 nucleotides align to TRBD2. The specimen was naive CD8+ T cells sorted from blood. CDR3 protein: CASGEGNGELFF. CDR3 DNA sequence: TGTGCCAGCGGGGAGGGTAACGGGGAGCTGTTTTTT.